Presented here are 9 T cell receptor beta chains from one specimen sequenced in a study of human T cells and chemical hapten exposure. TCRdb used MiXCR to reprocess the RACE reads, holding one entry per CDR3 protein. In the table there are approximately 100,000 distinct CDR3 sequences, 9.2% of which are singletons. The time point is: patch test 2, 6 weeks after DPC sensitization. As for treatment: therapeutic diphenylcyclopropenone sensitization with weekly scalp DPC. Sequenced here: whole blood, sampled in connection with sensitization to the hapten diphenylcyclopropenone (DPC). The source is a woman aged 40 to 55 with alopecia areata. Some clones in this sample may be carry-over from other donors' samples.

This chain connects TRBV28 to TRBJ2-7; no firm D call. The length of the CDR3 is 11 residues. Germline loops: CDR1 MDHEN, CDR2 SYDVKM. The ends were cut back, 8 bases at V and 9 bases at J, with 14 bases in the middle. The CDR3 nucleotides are TGTGCCAGCGAAGGAGAGGCTTCGCAGTACTTC. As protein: CASEGEASQYF.

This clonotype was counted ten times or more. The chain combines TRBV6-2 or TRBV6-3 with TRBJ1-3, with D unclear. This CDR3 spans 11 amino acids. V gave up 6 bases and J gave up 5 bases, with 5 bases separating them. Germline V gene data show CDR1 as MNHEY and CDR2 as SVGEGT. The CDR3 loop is CASSLRNTIYF. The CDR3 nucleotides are TGTGCCAGCAGCCTACGAAACACCATATATTTT.

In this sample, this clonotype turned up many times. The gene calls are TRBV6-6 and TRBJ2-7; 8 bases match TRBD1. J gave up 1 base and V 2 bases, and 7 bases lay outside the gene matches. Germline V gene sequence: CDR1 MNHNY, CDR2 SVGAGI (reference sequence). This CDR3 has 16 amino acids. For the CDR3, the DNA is TGTGCCAGCAGTTACGAAGGGACAGGAATGTCCTACGAGCAGTACTTC. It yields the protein CASSYEGTGMSYEQYF.

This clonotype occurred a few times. CDR3 region: CASSPRATRQFGELFF. For the CDR3, the DNA is TGTGCCAGCAGCCCCCGTGCGACTCGACAGTTCGGGGAGCTGTTTTTT. J is TRBJ2-2 and V is TRBV7-6; tentative D call: TRBD1 (5 bases). This CDR3 region has 16 residues. Germline loops: CDR1 SGHVS, CDR2 FNYEAQ. Trimming took 5 bases from V and 7 from J, leaving 20 bases between them.

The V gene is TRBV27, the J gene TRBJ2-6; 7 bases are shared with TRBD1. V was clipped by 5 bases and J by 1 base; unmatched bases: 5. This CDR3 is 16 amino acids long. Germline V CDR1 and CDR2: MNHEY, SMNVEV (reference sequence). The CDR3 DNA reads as TGTGCCAGCAGTGAATACAGGGGTTCTGGGGCCAACGTCCTGACTTTC. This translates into CASSEYRGSGANVLTF.

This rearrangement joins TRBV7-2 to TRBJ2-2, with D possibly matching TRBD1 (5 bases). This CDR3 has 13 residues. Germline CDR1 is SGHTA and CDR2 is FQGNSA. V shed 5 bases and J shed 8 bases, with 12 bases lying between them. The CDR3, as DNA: TGTGCCAGCAGCCTTCGACAGTCTGGGGAGCTGTTTTTT. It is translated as CASSLRQSGELFF.

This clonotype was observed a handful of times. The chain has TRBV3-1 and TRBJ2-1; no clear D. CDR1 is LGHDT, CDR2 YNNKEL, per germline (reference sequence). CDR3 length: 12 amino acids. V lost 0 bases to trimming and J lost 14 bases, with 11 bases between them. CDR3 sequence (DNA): TGTGCCAGCAGCCAAGACCCCGGGTATGAGTTCTTC. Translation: CASSQDPGYEFF.

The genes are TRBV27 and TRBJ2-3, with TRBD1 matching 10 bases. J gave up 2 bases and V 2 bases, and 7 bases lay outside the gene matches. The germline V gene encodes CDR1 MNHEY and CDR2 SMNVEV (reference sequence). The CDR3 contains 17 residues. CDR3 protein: CASSLGTGTGATDTQYF. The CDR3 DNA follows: TGTGCCAGCAGTTTAGGGACCGGGACAGGGGCCACAGATACGCAGTATTTT.

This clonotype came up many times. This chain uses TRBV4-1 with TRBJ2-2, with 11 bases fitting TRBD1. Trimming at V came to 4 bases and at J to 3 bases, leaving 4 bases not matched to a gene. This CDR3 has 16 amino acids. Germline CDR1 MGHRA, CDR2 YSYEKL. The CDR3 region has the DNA TGCGCCAGCAGCCCCGGACAGGGGGCTGACACCGGGGAGCTGTTTTTT. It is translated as CASSPGQGADTGELFF.